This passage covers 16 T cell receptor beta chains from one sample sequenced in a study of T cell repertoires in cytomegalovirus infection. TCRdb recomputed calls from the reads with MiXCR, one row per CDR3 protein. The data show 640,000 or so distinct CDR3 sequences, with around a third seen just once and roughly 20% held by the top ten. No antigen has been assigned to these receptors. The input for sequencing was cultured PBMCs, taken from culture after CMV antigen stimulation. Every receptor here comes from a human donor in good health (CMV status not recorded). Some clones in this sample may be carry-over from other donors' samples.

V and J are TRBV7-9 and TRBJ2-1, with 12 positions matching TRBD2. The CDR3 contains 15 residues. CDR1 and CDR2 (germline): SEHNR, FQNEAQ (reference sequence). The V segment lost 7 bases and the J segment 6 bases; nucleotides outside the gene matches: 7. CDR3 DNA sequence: TGTGCCAGCAACCCGACTAGCGGGAGCGGCAATGAGCAGTTCTTC. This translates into CASNPTSGSGNEQFF.

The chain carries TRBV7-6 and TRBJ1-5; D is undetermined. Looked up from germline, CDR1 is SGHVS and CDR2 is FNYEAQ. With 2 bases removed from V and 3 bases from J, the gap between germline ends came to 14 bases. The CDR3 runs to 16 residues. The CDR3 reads CASSLRPPGPNQPQHF. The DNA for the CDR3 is TGTGCCAGCAGCTTACGGCCCCCAGGTCCCAATCAGCCCCAGCATTTT.

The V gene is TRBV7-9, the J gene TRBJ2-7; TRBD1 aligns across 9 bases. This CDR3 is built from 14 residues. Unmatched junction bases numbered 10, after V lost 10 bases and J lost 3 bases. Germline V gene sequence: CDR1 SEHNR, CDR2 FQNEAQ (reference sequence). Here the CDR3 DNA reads TGTGCCACTACCGAACAGGGGGCTCTCTACGAGCAGTACTTC. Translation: CATTEQGALYEQYF.

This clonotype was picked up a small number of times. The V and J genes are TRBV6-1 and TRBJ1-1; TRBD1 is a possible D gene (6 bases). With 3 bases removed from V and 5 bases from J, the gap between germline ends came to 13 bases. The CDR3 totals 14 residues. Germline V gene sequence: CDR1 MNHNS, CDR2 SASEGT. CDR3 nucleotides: TGTGCCAGCAGTGACCCCCGAGGGGGTACTGAAGCTTTCTTT. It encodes CASSDPRGGTEAFF.

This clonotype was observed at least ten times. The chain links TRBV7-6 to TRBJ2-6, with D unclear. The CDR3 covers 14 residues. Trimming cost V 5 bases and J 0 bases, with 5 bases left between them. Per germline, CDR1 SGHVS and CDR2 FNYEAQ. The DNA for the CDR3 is TGTGCCAGCAGCCGACACTCTGGGGCCAACGTCCTGACTTTC. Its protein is CASSRHSGANVLTF.

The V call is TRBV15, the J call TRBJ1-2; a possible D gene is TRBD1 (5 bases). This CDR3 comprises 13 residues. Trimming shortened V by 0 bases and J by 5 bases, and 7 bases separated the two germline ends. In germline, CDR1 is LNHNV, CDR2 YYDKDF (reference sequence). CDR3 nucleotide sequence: TGTGCCACCAGCAGAGATGAGGGGTATGGCTACACCTTC. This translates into CATSRDEGYGYTF.

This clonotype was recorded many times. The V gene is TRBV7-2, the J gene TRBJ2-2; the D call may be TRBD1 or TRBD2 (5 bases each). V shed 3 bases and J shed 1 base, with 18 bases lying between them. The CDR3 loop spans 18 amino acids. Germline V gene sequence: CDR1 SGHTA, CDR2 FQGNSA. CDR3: CASSFFRRGTKNTGELFF. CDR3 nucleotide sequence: TGTGCCAGCAGCTTCTTTAGACGAGGGACCAAGAACACCGGGGAGCTGTTTTTT.

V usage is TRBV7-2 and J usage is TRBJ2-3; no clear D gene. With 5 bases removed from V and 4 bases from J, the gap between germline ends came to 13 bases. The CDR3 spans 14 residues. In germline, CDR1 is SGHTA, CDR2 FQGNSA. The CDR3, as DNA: TGTGCCAGCAGCGCCGTCGGTGGGGCAGATACGCAGTATTTT. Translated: CASSAVGGADTQYF.

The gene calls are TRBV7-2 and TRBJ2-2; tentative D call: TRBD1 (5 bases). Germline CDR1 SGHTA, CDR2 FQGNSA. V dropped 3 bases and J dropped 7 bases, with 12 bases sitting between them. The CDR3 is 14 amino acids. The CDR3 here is CASSLSWGGGELFF. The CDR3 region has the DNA TGTGCCAGCAGCTTGAGCTGGGGCGGCGGGGAGCTGTTTTTT.

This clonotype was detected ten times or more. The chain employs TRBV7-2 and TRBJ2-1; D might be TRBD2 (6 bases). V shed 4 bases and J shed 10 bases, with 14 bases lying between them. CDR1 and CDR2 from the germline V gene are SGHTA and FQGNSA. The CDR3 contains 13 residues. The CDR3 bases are TGTGCCAGCAGCTGGCTACCCAGCGGGGAGCAGTTCTTC. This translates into CASSWLPSGEQFF.

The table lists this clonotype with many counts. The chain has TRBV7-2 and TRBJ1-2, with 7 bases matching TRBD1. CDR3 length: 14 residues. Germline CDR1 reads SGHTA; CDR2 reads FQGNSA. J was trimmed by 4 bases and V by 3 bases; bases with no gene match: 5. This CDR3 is CASSLGQSSYGYTF. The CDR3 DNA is TGTGCCAGCAGCTTGGGACAGTCGTCCTATGGCTACACCTTC.

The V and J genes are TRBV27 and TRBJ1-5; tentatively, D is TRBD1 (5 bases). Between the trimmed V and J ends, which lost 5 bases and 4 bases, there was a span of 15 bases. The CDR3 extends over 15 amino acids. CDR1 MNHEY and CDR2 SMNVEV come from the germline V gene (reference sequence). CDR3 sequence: CASSDGTSKNQPQHF. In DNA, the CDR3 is TGTGCCAGCAGTGACGGGACCTCTAAGAATCAGCCCCAGCATTTT.

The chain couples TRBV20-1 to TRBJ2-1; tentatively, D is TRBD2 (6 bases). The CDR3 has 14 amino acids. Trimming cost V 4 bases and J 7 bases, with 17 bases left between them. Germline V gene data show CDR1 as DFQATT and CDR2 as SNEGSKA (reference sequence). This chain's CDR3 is CSATRDSAENEQFF. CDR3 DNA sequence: TGCAGTGCTACCAGGGACTCCGCTGAGAATGAGCAGTTCTTC.

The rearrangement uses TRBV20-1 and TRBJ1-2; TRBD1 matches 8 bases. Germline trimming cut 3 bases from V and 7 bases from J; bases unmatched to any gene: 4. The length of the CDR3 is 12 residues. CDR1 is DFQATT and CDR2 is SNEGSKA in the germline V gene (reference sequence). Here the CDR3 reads CSARAGGFGYTF. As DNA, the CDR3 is TGCAGTGCTAGGGCAGGGGGCTTTGGCTACACCTTC.

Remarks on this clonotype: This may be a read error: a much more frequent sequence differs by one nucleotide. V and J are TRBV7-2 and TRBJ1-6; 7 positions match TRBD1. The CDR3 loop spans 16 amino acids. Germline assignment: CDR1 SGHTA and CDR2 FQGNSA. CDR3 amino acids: CASNIVTGISSSPLPF. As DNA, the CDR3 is TGTGCCAGCAACATCGTGACAGGGATTTCAAGCTCACCCCTCCCCTTT.

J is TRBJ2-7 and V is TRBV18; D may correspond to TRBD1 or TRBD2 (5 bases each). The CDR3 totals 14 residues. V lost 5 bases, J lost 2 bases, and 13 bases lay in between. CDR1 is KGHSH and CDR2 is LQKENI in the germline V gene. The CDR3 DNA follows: TGTGCCAGCTCATTGGGGACGCAGACCTACGAGCAGTACTTC. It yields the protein CASSLGTQTYEQYF.